Each of the 31 T cell receptor beta chains below was sequenced from the same sample in a study of blood T cell repertoires in COVID-19. Using immunoSEQ multiplex PCR, the repertoire was profiled, and TCRdb retains in-frame clones only, with some absent. The table lists 200,000 to 300,000 clones, about 88% of them singletons, with approximately 3.8% in the top ten. The specimen was peripheral blood. The receptor set was obtained from a man in his sixties who had recovered from COVID-19.

The CDR3 region has the DNA TGTGCCAGTACGCCGGCAGGGGGGTCTGGGGCCAACGTCCTGACTTTC. This sequence encodes CASTPAGGSGANVLTF. The chain is built from TRBV19 and TRBJ2-6; a weak D match, TRBD1 (7 bases). CDR3 length: 16 amino acids. V was trimmed by 7 bases and J by 1 base, leaving 14 bases between them. Per the germline V gene, CDR1 is LNHDA and CDR2 is SQIVND (reference sequence). Drawing the rest from reference TRBV19 and TRBJ2-6, the complete variable domain is DGGITQSPKYLFRKEGQNVTLSCEQNLNHDAMYWYRQDPGQGLRLIYYSQIVNDFQKGDIAEGYSVSREKKESFPLTVTSAQKNPTAFYLCASTPAGGSGANVLTFGAGSRLTVL.

J is TRBJ2-5 and V is TRBV4-1; 7 nucleotides align to TRBD2. Germline values: CDR1 MGHRA, CDR2 YSYEKL. Losses at the gene ends were 1 base for V and 1 base for J; bases not matched to a gene: 9. There are 17 residues in the CDR3. CDR3 amino acids: CASSQVSPLAAQETQYF. The CDR3 nucleotides are TGCGCCAGCAGCCAAGTTAGTCCCCTAGCGGCCCAAGAGACCCAGTACTTC.

V gene TRBV5-5 combines with J gene TRBJ1-2; possible D gene TRBD1, 5 bases. Trimming shortened V by 4 bases and J by 8 bases, and 24 bases separated the two germline ends. The CDR3 is 16 residues long. The germline V gene encodes CDR1 SGHKS and CDR2 YYEKEE (reference sequence). CDR3 residues: CASSPTAPTGNAGYTF. The CDR3 nucleotides read TGTGCCAGCAGCCCGACAGCACCGACGGGTAACGCGGGCTACACCTTC.

The chain joins TRBV29-1 to TRBJ2-1, with D tentatively TRBD2 (6 bases). Germline CDR1 reads SQVTM; CDR2 reads ANQGSEA. The CDR3 runs 13 residues. Trimming took 5 bases from V and 7 from J, leaving 15 bases between them. The CDR3, as DNA: TGCAGCGTTTCACTAGCAGAGAGGAATGAGCAGTTCTTC. It is translated as CSVSLAERNEQFF.

The chain recombines TRBV5-1 with TRBJ2-7; D perhaps matches TRBD1 (6 bases). The CDR3 totals 14 residues. Per the germline V gene, CDR1 is SGHRS and CDR2 is YFSETQ. The V end was cut by 5 bases, the J end by 3 bases, with 15 bases between. The CDR3 is CASRPQIQGYEQYF. DNA for the CDR3: TGCGCCAGCAGGCCTCAGATACAGGGCTACGAGCAGTACTTC.

The chain carries TRBV18 and TRBJ1-2, with 8 bases matching TRBD1. Per the germline V gene, CDR1 is KGHSH and CDR2 is LQKENI. This CDR3 has 15 amino acids. The V gene end was trimmed by 6 bases and the J gene end by 5 bases; junction bases not matched to a gene: 11. This CDR3 reads CASSRAAGGAYGYTF. The CDR3 DNA reads as TGTGCCAGCTCCCGAGCAGCAGGGGGCGCGTATGGCTACACCTTC.

The rearrangement joins TRBV7-9 to TRBJ1-1, with TRBD1 as a possible D gene (5 bases). Germline lookup yields CDR1 SEHNR and CDR2 FQNEAQ (reference sequence). The CDR3 contains 13 residues. V was shortened by 3 bases and J by 6 bases, with 11 bases between the two germline ends. DNA for the CDR3: TGTGCCAGCAGCTTGCAGGGAAGGGCTGAAGCTTTCTTT. As protein: CASSLQGRAEAFF. Full variable domain (remainder filled in from reference TRBV7-9 and TRBJ1-1): DTGVSQNPRHKITKRGQNVTFRCDPISEHNRLYWYRQTLGQGPEFLTYFQNEAQLEKSRLLSDRFSAERPKGSFSTLEIQRTEQGDSAMYLCASSLQGRAEAFFGQGTRLTVV.

J is TRBJ1-6 and V is TRBV5-3; D not resolved. TRBV5-3 counts as an open reading frame of uncertain function. Trimming shortened V by 2 bases and J by 10 bases, and 19 bases separated the two germline ends. This CDR3 is 16 amino acids long. CDR3 in amino acids: CARSFVRGRVKSPLHF. Written as DNA, the CDR3 is TGTGCCAGAAGCTTTGTGAGAGGGAGGGTAAAATCACCCCTCCACTTT.

The V gene is TRBV7-9, the J gene TRBJ1-5; 7 nucleotides line up with TRBD1. Germline V CDR1 and CDR2: SEHNR, FQNEAQ (reference sequence). V dropped 5 bases and J dropped 5; count of bases not matched to a gene: 3. CDR3 size: 13 residues. Here the CDR3 DNA reads TGTGCCAGCAGCCTGCAGGGGGATCAGCCCCAGCATTTT. It specifies CASSLQGDQPQHF.

V usage is TRBV5-1 and J usage is TRBJ1-4; tentative D call: TRBD1 (5 bases). The V end lost 2 bases, the J end lost 12 bases, and 17 bases lay between the germline ends. Germline V gene data show CDR1 as SGHRS and CDR2 as YFSETQ. This CDR3 has 14 amino acids. CDR3 loop: CASSFQDPTGELFF. In nucleotides, the CDR3 is TGCGCCAGCAGCTTCCAAGACCCGACGGGGGAACTGTTTTTT.

This clone has a single count. The chain links TRBV9 to TRBJ2-7; 7 bases agree with TRBD2. The V gene's germline CDR1 is SGDLS and CDR2 YYNGEE. The V segment lost 7 bases and the J segment 5 bases; nucleotides outside the gene matches: 15. CDR3 length: 15 amino acids. The CDR3 region is CASHPGLQNPDEQYF. The DNA for the CDR3 is TGTGCCAGCCATCCGGGACTACAAAATCCGGACGAGCAGTACTTC.

This chain joins TRBV19 and TRBJ2-3; 7 nucleotides agree with TRBD1. The CDR3 has 14 amino acids. V was clipped by 5 bases and J by 2 bases; unmatched bases: 4. Per germline, CDR1 LNHDA and CDR2 SQIVND (reference sequence). The CDR3 reads CASSFTGATDTQYF. The CDR3 DNA follows: TGTGCCAGTAGTTTCACAGGGGCCACAGATACGCAGTATTTT.

The V and J genes are TRBV6-5 and TRBJ2-2, with 8 bases that match TRBD1. The junction had 9 bases not matched to a gene; V was cut back by 6 bases and J by 6 bases. CDR3 size: 15 residues. The germline CDR1 and CDR2 sequences are MNHEY and SVGAGI. The CDR3 here is CASRLGTGVAGELFF. The DNA of the CDR3 is TGTGCCAGCAGACTCGGGACAGGTGTGGCCGGGGAGCTGTTTTTT.

Here the CDR3 DNA reads TGTGCCAGTACCCCTAGGAGGAGCGATTCACCCCTCCACTTT. Its protein product is CASTPRRSDSPLHF. The V gene is TRBV19, the J gene TRBJ1-6; D is ambiguous. Germline V gene sequence: CDR1 LNHDA, CDR2 SQIVND (reference sequence). V lost 7 bases and J 8 bases, leaving 15 bases between the germline ends. The CDR3 totals 14 residues.

The V and J genes are TRBV15 and TRBJ2-2, with D possibly matching TRBD2 (5 bases). The germline V and J ends were trimmed by 5 bases and 1 base, with 17 bases remaining between them. Per the germline V gene, CDR1 is LNHNV and CDR2 is YYDKDF (reference sequence). This CDR3 has 17 amino acids. The CDR3 nucleotides read TGTGCCACCAGCCCTTCCCTAGCTATGGAGAACACCGGGGAGCTGTTTTTT. It specifies CATSPSLAMENTGELFF.

This rearrangement joins TRBV6-6 to TRBJ2-6, with 7 bases aligning to TRBD1. The CDR3 runs 19 residues. Germline CDR1 MNHNY, CDR2 SVGAGI (reference sequence). V shed 5 bases and J 1 base; nucleotides not matched to a gene: 14. CDR3 region: CASSRAQTGRRSGANVLTF. The CDR3 DNA reads TGTGCCAGCAGTCGGGCTCAGACAGGGAGAAGGTCTGGGGCCAACGTCCTGACTTTC.

The DNA of the CDR3 is TGTGCCAGCAGCCCGGGTCGCGGGGGGGCCCTCGGCACAGATACGCAGTATTTT. This translates into CASSPGRGGALGTDTQYF. The chain is built from TRBV7-2 and TRBJ2-3; 9 nucleotides match TRBD2. The CDR3 spans 18 residues. The ends lost 5 bases at V and 1 base at J; junction bases unmatched: 13. The germline CDR1 and CDR2 sequences are SGHTA and FQGNSA.

The rearrangement joins TRBV15 to TRBJ1-1, with 11 bases matching TRBD1. Germline values: CDR1 LNHNV, CDR2 YYDKDF (reference sequence). The CDR3 sequence is 17 residues long. V lost 2 bases to trimming and J lost 1 base; unmatched junction nucleotides: 6. The DNA of the CDR3 is TGTGCCACCAGCAGACCTGGGACAGGGGGAACGAACACTGAAGCTTTCTTT. This encodes CATSRPGTGGTNTEAFF.

V gene TRBV9 combines with J gene TRBJ2-3; 13 positions agree with TRBD2. Per the germline V gene, CDR1 is SGDLS and CDR2 is YYNGEE. V was pared by 2 bases and J by 2 bases, with 5 bases of the junction left unmatched. CDR3 length equals 17 residues. The CDR3 coding sequence is TGTGCCAGCAGCGTTACCACTAGCGGGGGGGCCACAGATACGCAGTATTTT. This sequence encodes CASSVTTSGGATDTQYF.

The chain employs TRBV7-2 and TRBJ2-2; 9 bases are shared with TRBD1. This CDR3 region has 15 residues. Looked up from germline, CDR1 is SGHTA and CDR2 is FQGNSA. The V and J ends lost 5 bases and 2 bases, in that order; junction bases with no gene match: 3. The CDR3: CASSKGQGNTGELFF. DNA for the CDR3: TGTGCCAGCAGCAAGGGACAGGGAAACACCGGGGAGCTGTTTTTT.

The rearrangement links TRBV14 to TRBJ1-1; 9 nucleotides align to TRBD1. V gave up 4 bases and J gave up 3 bases; unmatched junction bases: 6. CDR3 length: 15 residues. Germline CDR1 reads SGHDN; CDR2 reads FVKESK. The DNA for the CDR3 is TGTGCCAGCAGCCGGACGACAGGGGGTTACACTGAAGCTTTCTTT. Translation gives CASSRTTGGYTEAFF.

V and J are TRBV19 and TRBJ2-1; TRBD2 matches 11 bases. CDR3 length: 16 residues. The germline gives CDR1 LNHDA, CDR2 SQIVND (reference sequence). V gave up 3 bases and J gave up 4 bases; unmatched junction bases: 5. The CDR3 spells CASSILTSGTYNEQFF. The CDR3 DNA sequence: TGTGCCAGTAGTATTCTGACTAGCGGGACGTACAATGAGCAGTTCTTC.

This clone was found once. The rearrangement links TRBV7-8 to TRBJ2-7, with TRBD1 matching over 8 bases. Germline loops: CDR1 SGHVS, CDR2 FQNEAQ. Trimming took 5 bases from V and 2 from J; bases not matched to a gene: 14. This CDR3 spans 17 amino acids. DNA of the CDR3: TGTGCCAGCAGCCTCCGGCCCCCCGGGACAGGTACCTACGAGCAGTACTTC. Translating gives CASSLRPPGTGTYEQYF.

This chain joins TRBV3-1 (or the pseudogene TRBV3-2) and TRBJ1-2; TRBD1 might be the D (6 bases). Trimming removed 2 bases from V and 6 bases from J, with 13 bases in between. Germline CDR1 is LGHDT and CDR2 is YNNKEL (reference sequence). The CDR3 runs to 14 residues. The CDR3 reads CASSQTGFPDGYTF. CDR3 DNA sequence: TGTGCCAGCAGCCAAACAGGGTTCCCTGATGGCTACACCTTC.

This clone was found many times. The chain uses TRBV4-1 and TRBJ1-2; TRBD1 agrees at 9 bases. V trimming: 3 bases; J trimming: 4 bases; junction bases outside the gene matches: 9. This CDR3 region has 16 residues. Germline-derived CDR1 and CDR2 are MGHRA and YSYEKL. The CDR3 DNA reads as TGCGCCAGCAGCCAGGAGCGACAGGGGGGCGGCTATGGCTACACCTTC. Translation gives CASSQERQGGGYGYTF.

This chain links TRBV2 with TRBJ1-1; D call uncertain. Germline values: CDR1 SNHLY, CDR2 FYNNEI. Trimming took 8 bases from V and 0 from J, leaving 13 bases between them. There are 14 residues in the CDR3. CDR3: CASVYSLMNTEAFF. DNA for the CDR3: TGTGCCAGCGTGTACAGTTTAATGAACACTGAAGCTTTCTTT.

The chain uses TRBV27 and TRBJ2-7, with D possibly matching TRBD1 (5 bases). CDR3 length: 14 residues. The V and J ends lost 4 bases and 2 bases respectively, with 12 bases between them. Germline lookup yields CDR1 MNHEY and CDR2 SMNVEV (reference sequence). CDR3 loop: CASSSNRKPYEQYF. The DNA for the CDR3 is TGTGCCAGCAGTTCCAACAGGAAACCCTACGAGCAGTACTTC.

The CDR3 bases are TGTGCCAGCTCACCACTGGGCGGGAGGTCACCAGATACGCAGTATTTT. Residues: CASSPLGGRSPDTQYF. This chain joins TRBV18 and TRBJ2-3; 8 bases are shared with TRBD2. The CDR3 sequence is 16 residues long. With V trimmed by 1 base and J by 4 bases, 7 bases remained unmatched. The germline V gene encodes CDR1 KGHSH and CDR2 LQKENI.

This sequence joins TRBV19 and TRBJ1-5; D is perhaps TRBD1 (5 bases). CDR3 length equals 16 residues. Germline CDR1 is LNHDA and CDR2 is SQIVND (reference sequence). Deletions cut 1 base from V and 0 bases from J, with 10 bases between. CDR3 loop: CASSIVGGASNQPQHF. CDR3 sequence (DNA): TGTGCCAGTAGTATAGTTGGAGGGGCTAGCAATCAGCCCCAGCATTTT.

The CDR3 region is CASSPLRDTEAFF. The CDR3 DNA follows: TGTGCCAGCAGCCCCCTGCGTGACACTGAAGCTTTCTTT. V gene TRBV7-9 combines with J gene TRBJ1-1; D gene uncertain. Germline V gene data show CDR1 as SEHNR and CDR2 as FQNEAQ (reference sequence). With 5 bases removed from V and 3 bases from J, the gap between germline ends came to 10 bases. The CDR3 runs to 13 residues.

This clone has only one observation. The rearrangement links TRBV5-1 to TRBJ2-1; a weak D match, TRBD2 (6 bases). CDR3 size: 16 residues. Germline assignment: CDR1 SGHRS and CDR2 YFSETQ. The V end lost 0 bases, the J end lost 2 bases, and 12 bases lay between the germline ends. For the CDR3, the DNA is TGCGCCAGCAGCTTGGCCCCGGGGGAGACCTACAATGAGCAGTTCTTC. Translated, it gives CASSLAPGETYNEQFF.